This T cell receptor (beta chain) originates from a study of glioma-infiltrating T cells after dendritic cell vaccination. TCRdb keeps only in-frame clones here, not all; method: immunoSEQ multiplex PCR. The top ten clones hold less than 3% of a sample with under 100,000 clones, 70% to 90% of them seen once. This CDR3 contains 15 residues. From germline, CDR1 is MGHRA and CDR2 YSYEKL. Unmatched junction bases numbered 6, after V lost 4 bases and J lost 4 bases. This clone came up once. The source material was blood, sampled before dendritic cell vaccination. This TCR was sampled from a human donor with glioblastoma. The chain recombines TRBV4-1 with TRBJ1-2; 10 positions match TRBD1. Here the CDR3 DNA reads TGCGCCAGCAGCCGTGGGACAGGGGATATCTATGGCTACACCTTC. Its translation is CASSRGTGDIYGYTF.